A selection of T cell receptor beta chains follows, all from one sample in a study of shared clonotypes between healthy human individuals. TCRdb's table, derived via immunoSEQ multiplex PCR, lists solely in-frame clones and lacks some. The sample carries about 960,000 clones, 76% recorded once. Sequenced: memory CD4+ T cells sorted from blood. The origin of the receptors is a man aged 18 to 29 in good health. CDR3s include the opening cysteine and the closing phenylalanine or tryptophan. A D gene is named only where the DNA matches it firmly. Some rows have no size entry. The others give once, few or many, or a class for an expanded clone.

j_call: TRBJ2-7
d_call: .
clone_size: once
v_call: TRBV7-9
cdr3_aa: CASSYGGSLYEQYF
cdr3_nt: TGTGCCAGCAGCTATGGGGGGTCCCTCTACGAGCAGTACTTC

j_call: TRBJ2-6
d_call: .
clone_size: .
v_call: TRBV5-1
cdr3_aa: CASSAGLGSGANVLTF
cdr3_nt: TGCGCCAGCAGCGCTGGTCTGGGTTCTGGGGCCAACGTCCTGACTTTC

j_call: TRBJ1-2
d_call: .
clone_size: .
v_call: TRBV18
cdr3_aa: CASSPPGAGTYGGYTF
cdr3_nt: TGTGCCAGCTCACCACCGGGAGCAGGGACCTACGGTGGCTACACCTTC

j_call: TRBJ2-2
d_call: TRBD1
clone_size: once
v_call: TRBV11-3
cdr3_aa: CASSSRGQGYSGELFF
cdr3_nt: TGTGCCAGCAGTTCACGGGGACAGGGGTATTCCGGGGAGCTGTTTTTT

j_call: TRBJ1-1
d_call: .
clone_size: .
v_call: TRBV2
cdr3_aa: CASSIDSLNTEAFF
cdr3_nt: TGTGCCAGCAGTATCGACAGTTTGAACACTGAAGCTTTCTTT

j_call: TRBJ1-5
d_call: .
clone_size: many
v_call: TRBV28
cdr3_aa: CASSLMGPSNQPQHF
cdr3_nt: TGTGCCAGCAGTTTAATGGGCCCTAGCAATCAGCCCCAGCATTTT

j_call: TRBJ1-2
d_call: .
clone_size: few
v_call: TRBV4-1
cdr3_aa: CASSQGDGNYGYTF
cdr3_nt: TGCGCCAGCAGCCAAGGTGACGGCAACTATGGCTACACCTTC

j_call: TRBJ2-7
d_call: .
clone_size: .
v_call: TRBV29-1
cdr3_aa: CSVLAGTREQYF
cdr3_nt: TGCAGCGTTCTAGCTGGAACCAGAGAGCAGTACTTC

j_call: TRBJ2-7
d_call: .
clone_size: .
v_call: TRBV28
cdr3_aa: CASSLPGSHEQYF
cdr3_nt: TGTGCCAGCAGCTTACCGGGTTCCCACGAGCAGTACTTC

j_call: TRBJ2-3
d_call: .
clone_size: .
v_call: TRBV11-2
cdr3_aa: CASSNDRPHTQYF
cdr3_nt: TGTGCCAGCAGCAACGACAGGCCGCATACGCAGTATTTT

j_call: TRBJ2-1
d_call: TRBD2
clone_size: .
v_call: TRBV5-1
cdr3_aa: CASSSGGTSGNNEQFF
cdr3_nt: TGCGCCAGCAGCTCGGGGGGGACTAGCGGTAACAATGAGCAGTTCTTC

j_call: TRBJ2-7
d_call: TRBD2
clone_size: .
v_call: TRBV6-5
cdr3_aa: CASRLTSGSHYEQYF
cdr3_nt: TGTGCCAGCAGGCTGACTAGCGGGAGTCATTACGAGCAGTACTTC

j_call: TRBJ2-7
d_call: .
clone_size: few
v_call: TRBV25-1
cdr3_aa: CASSEPNENEQYF
cdr3_nt: TGTGCCAGCAGTGAGCCGAACGAGAACGAGCAGTACTTC

j_call: TRBJ2-3
d_call: .
clone_size: .
v_call: TRBV5-1
cdr3_aa: CASSPPTGTAGTDTQYF
cdr3_nt: TGCGCCAGCAGCCCCCCTACAGGCACGGCGGGCACAGATACGCAGTATTTT

j_call: TRBJ2-1
d_call: .
clone_size: .
v_call: TRBV6-5
cdr3_aa: CASSSWSGYNEQFF
cdr3_nt: TGTGCCAGCAGTTCGTGGTCAGGTTACAATGAGCAGTTCTTC

j_call: TRBJ1-1
d_call: .
clone_size: .
v_call: TRBV5-6
cdr3_aa: CASSLGGSGTEAFF
cdr3_nt: TGTGCCAGCAGCTTGGGGGGGAGCGGCACTGAAGCTTTCTTT

j_call: TRBJ1-6
d_call: TRBD1
clone_size: .
v_call: TRBV6-6
cdr3_aa: CASRTTGVNSPLHF
cdr3_nt: TGTGCCAGCAGGACGACAGGGGTTAATTCACCCCTCCACTTT

j_call: TRBJ1-3
d_call: TRBD1
clone_size: .
v_call: TRBV7-9
cdr3_aa: CASSLRGQDISRFTIYF
cdr3_nt: TGTGCCAGCAGCTTGCGGGGACAGGATATCAGTAGGTTCACCATATATTTT